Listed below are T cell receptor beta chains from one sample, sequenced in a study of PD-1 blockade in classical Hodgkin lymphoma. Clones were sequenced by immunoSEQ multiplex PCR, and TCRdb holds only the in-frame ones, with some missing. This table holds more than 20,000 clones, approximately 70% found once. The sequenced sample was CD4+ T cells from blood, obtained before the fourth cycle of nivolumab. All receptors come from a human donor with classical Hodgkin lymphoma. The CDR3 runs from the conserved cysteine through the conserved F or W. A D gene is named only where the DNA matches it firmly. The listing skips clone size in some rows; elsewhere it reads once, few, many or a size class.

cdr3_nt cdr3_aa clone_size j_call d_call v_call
TGTGCCTGGAACAGGGGACAGGATTCACCCCTCCACTTT CAWNRGQDSPLHF - TRBJ1-6 TRBD1 TRBV30
TGCGCCAGCAGCTTGGCCGCGAGGGCCTACGAGCAGTACTTC CASSLAARAYEQYF few TRBJ2-7 - TRBV5-1
TGTGCCAGCAGTCCATGGGTGGAAGCGAACACTGAAGCTTTCTTT CASSPWVEANTEAFF - TRBJ1-1 - TRBV27
TGTGCCTGGAGAAGGATGGCGGCGCAGGGGGAGCAGTTCTTC CAWRRMAAQGEQFF - TRBJ2-1 - TRBV30
TGTGCCAGCAGTGCCGCCCCGGGGTCCAAAGAGCAGTACTTC CASSAAPGSKEQYF - TRBJ2-7 - TRBV28
TGTGCCAGCAGCTTAGATTGGGGGCGAGACATTCAGTACTTC CASSLDWGRDIQYF few TRBJ2-4 - TRBV7-2
TGTGCCAGCAGCATAGGGACTAGCGGGGGGGGCACAGATACGCAGTATTTT CASSIGTSGGGTDTQYF few TRBJ2-3 TRBD2 TRBV5-5
TGTGCCAGCAGCTTAGCGTTGTTAGGGAGGGAGACCCAGTACTTC CASSLALLGRETQYF - TRBJ2-5 - TRBV7-9
TGTGCCAGCAGCCCGCCAGCCGGGACAAAAGAGACCCAGTACTTC CASSPPAGTKETQYF - TRBJ2-5 - TRBV21-1
TGTGCCAGCAGTTACGGACAGGGAAGCAATCAGCCCCAGCATTTT CASSYGQGSNQPQHF - TRBJ1-5 TRBD1 TRBV6-5
TGTGCCAGCTCACCACTCCAGACAGGAGGGAGAAACACCATATATTTT CASSPLQTGGRNTIYF - TRBJ1-3 - TRBV18
TGCAGCGTTGAAGGGCGGGGTACGAACTATGGCTACACCTTC CSVEGRGTNYGYTF once TRBJ1-2 - TRBV29-1
TGTGCCAGCAGTGTTGGGACCAATTCACCCCTCCACTTT CASSVGTNSPLHF - TRBJ1-6 - TRBV6-4
TGTGCCAGCTCATTGGACGGATCTCGTTACAATGAGCAGTTCTTC CASSLDGSRYNEQFF - TRBJ2-1 - TRBV18
TGTGCCAGCACTTGGCAGGGGGAGGCCTATGGCTACACCTTC CASTWQGEAYGYTF - TRBJ1-2 TRBD1 TRBV28
TGTGCCAGCTCTATTCCTACATTGTCCTTTGGGGACACAGATACGCAGTATTTT CASSIPTLSFGDTDTQYF - TRBJ2-3 - TRBV5-6
TGTGCCAGCAGCTTTCCAGGCCACAGCTCCTACAATGAGCAGTTCTTC CASSFPGHSSYNEQFF - TRBJ2-1 - TRBV5-4
TGTGCCAGCAGCTTAGTTTCCACAGGAAGCTACGAGCAGTACTTC CASSLVSTGSYEQYF once TRBJ2-7 - TRBV7-2
TGTGCCAGCAGCTTGGGGAGTGGCGGGGGGGATACGCAGTATTTT CASSLGSGGGDTQYF - TRBJ2-3 TRBD2 TRBV5-4
TGCGCCAGCAGTATCGGGACCCGCGGAAAAGAGACCCAGTACTTC CASSIGTRGKETQYF - TRBJ2-5 - TRBV4-3
TGTGCCAGCAGCCCGACCGGACAGAGCTATTCACCCCTCCACTTT CASSPTGQSYSPLHF few TRBJ1-6 - TRBV7-2
TGTGCCAGCAGTTACCGTGGGACTAGCACAGATACGCAGTATTTT CASSYRGTSTDTQYF once TRBJ2-3 - TRBV6-5
TGTGCCAGCAGCTTAAGGGCCTACAATGAGCAGTTCTTC CASSLRAYNEQFF - TRBJ2-1 - TRBV7-3
TGTGCCAGCAGCTTATCCCCGACGGGCAGGGCTGGAAACACCATATATTTT CASSLSPTGRAGNTIYF few TRBJ1-3 - TRBV7-2
TGTGCCATCAGGGGACAGGGGGTTAGCACAGATACGCAGTATTTT CAIRGQGVSTDTQYF - TRBJ2-3 TRBD1 TRBV10-3
TGTGCCAGCAGCTCACCAACGGTCGGGAAATACGAGCAGTACTTC CASSSPTVGKYEQYF - TRBJ2-7 - TRBV7-9
TGTGCCAGCAGTGGAAGACTAGCGGGGGCCTTAGATACGCAGTATTTT CASSGRLAGALDTQYF - TRBJ2-3 TRBD2 TRBV2